One sample yielded the 9 T cell receptor beta chains listed below, sequenced in a study of T cell clonotyping in hematopoietic cell transplantation. This table comes from immunoSEQ multiplex PCR, and its TCRdb copy is limited to in-frame clones, with some not included. Of approximately 18,000 clones detected, approximately 80% appear once; the ten largest clones hold roughly 17%. Regarding time point: recipient sample about 28 days before transplant, after cytoreduction. The sequences come from peripheral blood mononuclear cells, collected before stem cell transplant. These receptors were obtained from a man aged 60-69 years with acute myeloid leukemia. Some clones in this sample may be carry-over from other donors' samples.

The CDR3 protein is CASRETGGPTDTQYF. CDR3 nucleotides: TGTGCCAGCAGGGAGACGGGGGGCCCGACAGATACGCAGTATTTT. The chain is built from TRBV13 and TRBJ2-3; possibly TRBD2 for D (7 bases). Germline lookup yields CDR1 PRHDT and CDR2 FYEKMQ (reference sequence). Trimming left V 6 bases short and J 3 bases short, with 16 bases between. The CDR3 is made up of 15 amino acids.

The V gene is TRBV6-5, the J gene TRBJ1-1; D uncertain. V shed 0 bases and J shed 4 bases, with 12 bases lying between them. CDR1 is MNHEY, CDR2 SVGAGI, per germline. This CDR3 is 15 amino acids long. The CDR3 region has the DNA TGTGCCAGCAGTTACTCTTTCGGGGAAGTCACTGAAGCTTTCTTT. Residues: CASSYSFGEVTEAFF.

In this sample, this clone turned up once. This chain uses TRBV27 with TRBJ2-2; no definite D call. From germline, CDR1 is MNHEY and CDR2 SMNVEV (reference sequence). V was shortened by 9 bases and J by 7 bases, with 12 bases between the two germline ends. This CDR3 region has 12 residues. The CDR3 loop reads CASGERFGELFF. The CDR3 region has the DNA TGTGCCAGTGGAGAGAGATTCGGGGAGCTGTTTTTT.

The rearrangement uses TRBV6-6 and TRBJ1-2, with TRBD1 as a possible D gene (5 bases). Germline lookup yields CDR1 MNHNY and CDR2 SVGAGI (reference sequence). The CDR3 has 16 amino acids. V lost 3 bases, J lost 6 bases, and 20 bases lay in between. The CDR3 DNA is TGTGCCAGCAGTTATCTAGGGAGGGGTGTCGACCATGGCTACACCTTC. Translation: CASSYLGRGVDHGYTF.

The chain uses TRBV6-5 and TRBJ2-7; D is unclear. This CDR3 spans 16 amino acids. Looked up from germline, CDR1 is MNHEY and CDR2 is SVGAGI. V was cut by 0 bases and J by 2 bases, with 14 bases left in between. This CDR3 is CASSYSNVDTTYEQYF. As DNA, the CDR3 is TGTGCCAGCAGTTACTCAAATGTCGACACAACCTACGAGCAGTACTTC.

Here the CDR3 reads CASSQGMTSYGYTF. The CDR3 DNA follows: TGTGCCAGCAGCCAAGGCATGACCTCCTATGGCTACACCTTC. This chain uses TRBV4-2 with TRBJ1-2; D is unclear. Trimming pared 1 base from V and 4 bases from J, leaving 10 bases between. This CDR3 has 14 residues. Germline lookup yields CDR1 LGHNA and CDR2 YNFKEQ.

This chain connects TRBV6-6 to TRBJ1-2; D gene ambiguous. Trimming stripped 6 bases from V and 5 bases from J, with 10 bases between. CDR1 and CDR2 from the germline V gene are MNHNY and SVGAGI (reference sequence). The CDR3 length is 12 residues. CDR3 sequence (DNA): TGTGCCAGCAGCCCCGGAGAATATGGCTACACCTTC. Translating it yields CASSPGEYGYTF.

The V gene is TRBV7-2, the J gene TRBJ2-3; tentative D call: TRBD1 (6 bases). The CDR3 contains 15 residues. The ends were cut back, 2 bases at V and 5 bases at J, with 14 bases in the middle. Germline CDR1 is SGHTA and CDR2 is FQGNSA. Here the CDR3 DNA reads TGTGCCAGCAGCTTATGGGGCCAGACAGGAGATACGCAGTATTTT. As protein: CASSLWGQTGDTQYF.

The rearrangement links TRBV6-5 to TRBJ1-1; TRBD1 matches at 10 bases. The germline V gene has CDR1 MNHEY and CDR2 SVGAGI. This CDR3 is built from 15 residues. V lost 5 bases to trimming and J lost 3 bases; unmatched junction nucleotides: 6. The CDR3 reads CASSHTGTGDTEAFF. The CDR3 DNA reads as TGTGCCAGCAGTCATACCGGGACAGGGGACACTGAAGCTTTCTTT.